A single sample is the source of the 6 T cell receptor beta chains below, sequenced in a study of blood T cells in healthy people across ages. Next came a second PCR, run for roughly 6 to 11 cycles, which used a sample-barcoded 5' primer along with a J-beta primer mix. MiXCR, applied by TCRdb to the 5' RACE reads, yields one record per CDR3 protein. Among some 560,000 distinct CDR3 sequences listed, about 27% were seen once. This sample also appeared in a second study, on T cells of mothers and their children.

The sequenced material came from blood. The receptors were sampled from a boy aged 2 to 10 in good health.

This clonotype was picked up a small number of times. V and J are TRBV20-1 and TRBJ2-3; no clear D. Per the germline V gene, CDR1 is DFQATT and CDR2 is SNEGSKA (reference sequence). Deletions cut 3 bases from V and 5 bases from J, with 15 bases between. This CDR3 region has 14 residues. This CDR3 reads CSARGSRFVDTQYF. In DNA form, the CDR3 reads TGCAGTGCTAGGGGCTCGCGGTTTGTAGATACGCAGTATTTT.

CDR3 sequence: CASKEGGRENEQYF. The CDR3 DNA sequence: TGTGCCAGCAAGGAGGGAGGGCGGGAGAACGAGCAGTACTTC. The chain recombines TRBV6-6 with TRBJ2-7; 7 nucleotides match TRBD2. The CDR3 is made up of 14 amino acids. Trimming removed 7 bases from V and 5 bases from J; junction bases left unmatched: 11. Germline V gene data show CDR1 as MNHNY and CDR2 as SVGAGI (reference sequence).

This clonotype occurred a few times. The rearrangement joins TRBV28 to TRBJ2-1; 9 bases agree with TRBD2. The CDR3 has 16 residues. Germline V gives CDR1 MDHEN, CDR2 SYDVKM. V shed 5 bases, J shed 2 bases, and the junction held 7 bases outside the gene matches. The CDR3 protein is CASSHLAGEAYNEQFF. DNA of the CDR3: TGTGCCAGCAGTCACTTAGCGGGAGAGGCCTACAATGAGCAGTTCTTC. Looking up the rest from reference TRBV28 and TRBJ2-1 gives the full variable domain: DVKVTQSSRYLVKRTGEKVFLECVQDMDHENMFWYRQDPGLGLRLIYFSYDVKMKEKGDIPEGYSVSREKKERFSLILESASTNQTSMYLCASSHLAGEAYNEQFFGPGTRLTVL.

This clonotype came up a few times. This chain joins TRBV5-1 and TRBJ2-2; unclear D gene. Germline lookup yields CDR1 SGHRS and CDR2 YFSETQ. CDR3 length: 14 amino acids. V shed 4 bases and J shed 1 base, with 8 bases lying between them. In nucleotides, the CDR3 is TGCGCCAGCAGCCCGGACCTGAACACCGGGGAGCTGTTTTTT. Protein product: CASSPDLNTGELFF.

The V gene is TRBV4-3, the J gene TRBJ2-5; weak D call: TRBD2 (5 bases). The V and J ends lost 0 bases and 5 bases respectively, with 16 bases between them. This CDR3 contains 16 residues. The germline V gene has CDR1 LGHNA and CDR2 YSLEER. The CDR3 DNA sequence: TGCGCCAGCAGCCAAGAAGGCGAGGGCCTAGAGGAGACCCAGTACTTC. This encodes CASSQEGEGLEETQYF.

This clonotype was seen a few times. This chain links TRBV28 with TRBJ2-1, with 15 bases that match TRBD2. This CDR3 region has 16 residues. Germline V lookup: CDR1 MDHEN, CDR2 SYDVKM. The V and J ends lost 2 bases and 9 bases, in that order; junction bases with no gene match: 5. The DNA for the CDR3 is TGTGCCAGCAGTTTAATCGGACTAGCGGGGGGGACTGAGCAGTTCTTC. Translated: CASSLIGLAGGTEQFF.